This is a list of T cell receptor beta chains from one sample in a study of early T cells in non-severe SARS-CoV-2 infection. Using its own MiXCR run on the 5' RACE reads, TCRdb lists one record per CDR3 protein. The sample includes tens of thousands of distinct CDR3 sequences, 3% to 4% seen only once; the top ten take less than 12%. The sample comprised whole blood. These receptors all stem from an adult who was a healthcare worker with PCR-confirmed SARS-CoV-2 infection or an uninfected control (not recorded which). CDR3s include the opening cysteine and the closing phenylalanine or tryptophan. Fields, in order: D gene, J gene, V gene, clone size, CDR3 DNA, CDR3 protein. D genes are given only for firm matches. The size of a clone is reported for some rows only, either as once, few or many, or as a class for expanded clones.

d_gene: TRBD1
j_gene: TRBJ1-2
v_gene: TRBV10-2
abundance: many
CDR3nt: TGCGCCAGCAGTGGGACAGGGGGCTATGGCTACACCTTC
CDR3aa: CASSGTGGYGYTF

d_gene: .
j_gene: TRBJ2-3
v_gene: TRBV6-2/TRBV6-3
abundance: .
CDR3nt: TGTGCCAGCAGTTACTCGAGGCCCACAGATACGCAGTATTTT
CDR3aa: CASSYSRPTDTQYF

d_gene: .
j_gene: TRBJ2-4
v_gene: TRBV29-1
abundance: few
CDR3nt: TGCAGCGTTGAAGATCCCAGGCGAAACATTCAGTACTTC
CDR3aa: CSVEDPRRNIQYF

d_gene: .
j_gene: TRBJ1-2
v_gene: TRBV6-5
abundance: few
CDR3nt: TGTGCCAGCAGTTACGCGGGGGGCACCCACACCTTC
CDR3aa: CASSYAGGTHTF

d_gene: .
j_gene: TRBJ2-7
v_gene: TRBV25-1
abundance: many
CDR3nt: TGTGCCAGCAGTGAGTCGGCTAGCTCCTACGAGCAGTACTTC
CDR3aa: CASSESASSYEQYF

d_gene: .
j_gene: TRBJ1-1
v_gene: TRBV7-9
abundance: many
CDR3nt: TGTGCCAGCAGCCTAGGGGTTGGGAGGGACACTGAAGCTTTCTTT
CDR3aa: CASSLGVGRDTEAFF

d_gene: TRBD2
j_gene: TRBJ2-3
v_gene: TRBV19
abundance: .
CDR3nt: TGTGCCAGTACCAAACTAGCGGGAGTGGGCACAGATACGCAGTATTTT
CDR3aa: CASTKLAGVGTDTQYF

d_gene: TRBD1
j_gene: TRBJ1-4
v_gene: TRBV28
abundance: many
CDR3nt: TGTGCCAGCACGAAAGACAGGGGGTTTGAAAAACTGTTTTTT
CDR3aa: CASTKDRGFEKLFF

d_gene: .
j_gene: TRBJ1-4
v_gene: TRBV7-8
abundance: many
CDR3nt: TGTGCCAGCAGCTTAGGGTCCGGCGGTGGAGAAAAACTGTTTTTT
CDR3aa: CASSLGSGGGEKLFF

d_gene: .
j_gene: TRBJ2-1
v_gene: TRBV29-1
abundance: many
CDR3nt: TGCAGCGTTGACAGTGGCTACCAGCGTTACAATGAGCAGTTCTTC
CDR3aa: CSVDSGYQRYNEQFF

d_gene: TRBD1
j_gene: TRBJ1-5
v_gene: TRBV12-3/TRBV12-4
abundance: many
CDR3nt: TGTGCCAGCAGATTGACAGGGGATAGCAATCAGCCCCAGCATTTT
CDR3aa: CASRLTGDSNQPQHF

d_gene: .
j_gene: TRBJ2-1
v_gene: TRBV24-1
abundance: many
CDR3nt: TGTGCCACCAGTGACCCATTAGCGGCGTCCTACAATGAGCAGTTCTTC
CDR3aa: CATSDPLAASYNEQFF

d_gene: TRBD2
j_gene: TRBJ2-5
v_gene: TRBV5-6
abundance: many
CDR3nt: TGTGCCAGCAGCTTGATTGGACTAGCGGGAGGCAGGACGGAGGAGACCCAGTACTTC
CDR3aa: CASSLIGLAGGRTEETQYF

d_gene: .
j_gene: TRBJ2-3
v_gene: TRBV6-5
abundance: many
CDR3nt: TGTGCCAGCAGACCGCTTCAGGTATCTAGCACAGATACGCAGTATTTT
CDR3aa: CASRPLQVSSTDTQYF

d_gene: .
j_gene: TRBJ1-1
v_gene: TRBV29-1
abundance: few
CDR3nt: TGCAGCGCGCTCTCTCCAGGGTTTGACACTGAAGCTTTCTTT
CDR3aa: CSALSPGFDTEAFF

d_gene: TRBD2
j_gene: TRBJ2-1
v_gene: TRBV12-3/TRBV12-4
abundance: many
CDR3nt: TGTGCCAGCAGTTTGAATAGCGGGAGGAACAATGAGCAGTTCTTC
CDR3aa: CASSLNSGRNNEQFF

d_gene: .
j_gene: TRBJ1-4
v_gene: TRBV7-2
abundance: many
CDR3nt: TGTGCCAGCAGCTTAGTTGTCAGCCGTAATGAAAAACTGTTTTTT
CDR3aa: CASSLVVSRNEKLFF

d_gene: .
j_gene: TRBJ1-3
v_gene: TRBV7-9
abundance: .
CDR3nt: TGTGCCAGCAGCCCCACGGTAGACACCATATATTTT
CDR3aa: CASSPTVDTIYF

d_gene: .
j_gene: TRBJ2-1
v_gene: TRBV5-4
abundance: many
CDR3nt: TGTGCCAGCAAAATAGGCGGGATGCCTGACAATGAGCAGTTCTTC
CDR3aa: CASKIGGMPDNEQFF

d_gene: .
j_gene: TRBJ1-4
v_gene: TRBV9
abundance: many
CDR3nt: TGTGCCAGCAGCCCCCAGAGCGGGTTCGGTGAAAAACTGTTTTTT
CDR3aa: CASSPQSGFGEKLFF

d_gene: .
j_gene: TRBJ1-2
v_gene: TRBV19
abundance: few
CDR3nt: TGTGCCAGTAGTGGGGGACGCCCGAACTATGGCTACACCTTC
CDR3aa: CASSGGRPNYGYTF

d_gene: .
j_gene: TRBJ2-1
v_gene: TRBV25-1
abundance: .
CDR3nt: TGTGCCAGCAGCCTCAGCCGGACCTCGGAGCAGTTCTTC
CDR3aa: CASSLSRTSEQFF

d_gene: .
j_gene: TRBJ2-7
v_gene: TRBV20-1
abundance: many
CDR3nt: TGCAGTGCTAGTAGGGAAACAGGGATTCGCTGGGAGCAGTACTTC
CDR3aa: CSASRETGIRWEQYF

d_gene: .
j_gene: TRBJ1-5
v_gene: TRBV12-3/TRBV12-4
abundance: many
CDR3nt: TGTGCCAGCAGCCTGTTGGGGGTTCAGCCCCAGCATTTT
CDR3aa: CASSLLGVQPQHF

d_gene: TRBD1
j_gene: TRBJ1-2
v_gene: TRBV20-1
abundance: many
CDR3nt: TGCAGTGCTAGAGATCGGGTACAGGGGGCCACACGCTATGGCTACACCTTC
CDR3aa: CSARDRVQGATRYGYTF

d_gene: .
j_gene: TRBJ2-2
v_gene: TRBV5-1
abundance: .
CDR3nt: TGCGCCAGCAGCCCGGCCCAGACCACCGGGGAGCTGTTTTTT
CDR3aa: CASSPAQTTGELFF

d_gene: TRBD1
j_gene: TRBJ2-2
v_gene: TRBV7-8
abundance: many
CDR3nt: TGTGCCAGCAGCTTTTATGACAGGGGAGGTACCGGGGAGCTGTTTTTT
CDR3aa: CASSFYDRGGTGELFF

d_gene: TRBD2
j_gene: TRBJ2-1
v_gene: TRBV5-1
abundance: few
CDR3nt: TGCGCCAGCAGCCCCACTAGCGGGAGCGGTGAGCAGTTCTTC
CDR3aa: CASSPTSGSGEQFF

d_gene: TRBD1
j_gene: TRBJ2-1
v_gene: TRBV30
abundance: few
CDR3nt: TGTGCCTGGGAAACGGGGACAGGGAACAATGAGCAGTTCTTC
CDR3aa: CAWETGTGNNEQFF

d_gene: .
j_gene: TRBJ2-5
v_gene: TRBV12-3/TRBV12-4
abundance: many
CDR3nt: TGTGCCAGCAGCCAGAACAGTTACAGCGGAGAAGAGACCCAGTACTTC
CDR3aa: CASSQNSYSGEETQYF

d_gene: TRBD2
j_gene: TRBJ2-7
v_gene: TRBV20-1
abundance: many
CDR3nt: TGCAGTGCTCCCCGGGAGGGCCATTGGGAGCAGTACTTC
CDR3aa: CSAPREGHWEQYF

d_gene: TRBD1
j_gene: TRBJ1-1
v_gene: TRBV29-1
abundance: few
CDR3nt: TGCAGCGTTTCTCCTTCCGGGACAGGGGTCTCCCACGGGGCTTTCTTT
CDR3aa: CSVSPSGTGVSHGAFF

d_gene: TRBD1
j_gene: TRBJ1-2
v_gene: TRBV20-1
abundance: many
CDR3nt: TGCAGTGCGGAGCCGGGACAGCGATACTATGGCTACACCTTC
CDR3aa: CSAEPGQRYYGYTF

d_gene: TRBD2
j_gene: TRBJ2-2
v_gene: TRBV5-1
abundance: many
CDR3nt: TGCGCCAGCACCGCCGGACTAGCGGGAGTATTCACCGGGGAGCTGTTTTTT
CDR3aa: CASTAGLAGVFTGELFF

d_gene: .
j_gene: TRBJ2-5
v_gene: TRBV10-3
abundance: many
CDR3nt: TGTGCCATCAAAAGCGGGACAGATCAAGAGACCCAGTACTTC
CDR3aa: CAIKSGTDQETQYF

d_gene: .
j_gene: TRBJ2-5
v_gene: TRBV19
abundance: many
CDR3nt: TGTGCCAGTAACGCTCTTTCGCTCCCGGGAGAGCTGCAAGAGACCCAGTACTTC
CDR3aa: CASNALSLPGELQETQYF

d_gene: TRBD1
j_gene: TRBJ2-3
v_gene: TRBV27
abundance: many
CDR3nt: TGTGCCAGCAGTATCCCCCGGACAGGCCTATGGGCAGATACGCAGTATTTT
CDR3aa: CASSIPRTGLWADTQYF

d_gene: .
j_gene: TRBJ1-4
v_gene: TRBV18
abundance: few
CDR3nt: TGTGCCAGCTCACCGAGACAGGTTAATGAAAAACTGTTTTTT
CDR3aa: CASSPRQVNEKLFF

d_gene: .
j_gene: TRBJ2-5
v_gene: TRBV4-2
abundance: few
CDR3nt: TGTGCCAGCAGCCAAGAGGTAACGGGTTCCCAAGAGACCCAGTACTTC
CDR3aa: CASSQEVTGSQETQYF

d_gene: TRBD1
j_gene: TRBJ2-3
v_gene: TRBV9
abundance: few
CDR3nt: TGTGCCAGCAGCGTAGGCCCGGGACAGGGGAGCACAGATACGCAGTATTTT
CDR3aa: CASSVGPGQGSTDTQYF

d_gene: TRBD1
j_gene: TRBJ2-2
v_gene: TRBV7-2
abundance: few
CDR3nt: TGTGCCAGCAGCGGGCAGGGGGAGAAGGCCGGGGAGCTGTTTTTT
CDR3aa: CASSGQGEKAGELFF

d_gene: .
j_gene: TRBJ2-1
v_gene: TRBV24-1
abundance: many
CDR3nt: TGTGCCACCAGTGAGCCCACAGGGTACAATGAGCAGTTCTTC
CDR3aa: CATSEPTGYNEQFF

d_gene: TRBD2
j_gene: TRBJ2-5
v_gene: TRBV5-5
abundance: many
CDR3nt: TGTGCCAGCACTAATATCCCGCGGGGGATGGAGGGGACCCAGTACTTC
CDR3aa: CASTNIPRGMEGTQYF

d_gene: .
j_gene: TRBJ2-1
v_gene: TRBV19
abundance: .
CDR3nt: TGTGCCAGTAAGTCTCAGATCAATGAGCAGTTCTTC
CDR3aa: CASKSQINEQFF

d_gene: .
j_gene: TRBJ2-2
v_gene: TRBV11-1
abundance: few
CDR3nt: TGTGCCAGCAGCACGCACTCAGGATTCGCGAACACCGGGGAGCTGTTTTTT
CDR3aa: CASSTHSGFANTGELFF

d_gene: .
j_gene: TRBJ1-6
v_gene: TRBV28
abundance: few
CDR3nt: TGTGCCAGCAGTCCCGAGACAGTTACTAATTCACCCCTCCACTTT
CDR3aa: CASSPETVTNSPLHF

d_gene: TRBD1
j_gene: TRBJ1-4
v_gene: TRBV12-3/TRBV12-4
abundance: few
CDR3nt: TGTGCCAGCAGGGGGGGACAGGCGATAGAAAAACTGTTTTTT
CDR3aa: CASRGGQAIEKLFF

d_gene: TRBD1
j_gene: TRBJ1-2
v_gene: TRBV12-5
abundance: many
CDR3nt: TGTGCTAGTGGTGCCTTAGCAGGGGGCCTCTATGGCTACACCTTC
CDR3aa: CASGALAGGLYGYTF

d_gene: TRBD2
j_gene: TRBJ2-3
v_gene: TRBV5-1
abundance: many
CDR3nt: TGCGCCAGCAGCTTGGAAGGTAGCGGGTCCTCAGATACGCAGTATTTT
CDR3aa: CASSLEGSGSSDTQYF

d_gene: TRBD1
j_gene: TRBJ1-5
v_gene: TRBV6-2/TRBV6-3
abundance: many
CDR3nt: TGTGCCAGCAGTCACCACCCCGGGACAGGGGGTCGGTTTCGACAGCCCCAGCATTTT
CDR3aa: CASSHHPGTGGRFRQPQHF

d_gene: TRBD2
j_gene: TRBJ2-1
v_gene: TRBV14
abundance: many
CDR3nt: TGTGCCAGCAGCCCGGCGGGAGGGCCCCTACCCTACAATGAGCAGTTCTTC
CDR3aa: CASSPAGGPLPYNEQFF

d_gene: .
j_gene: TRBJ1-1
v_gene: TRBV7-3
abundance: many
CDR3nt: TGTGCCAGCAGCTTAATCGCGGAGTCAGAAGCTTTCTTT
CDR3aa: CASSLIAESEAFF

d_gene: .
j_gene: TRBJ1-3
v_gene: TRBV12-3/TRBV12-4
abundance: many
CDR3nt: TGTGCCAGCAGTTTAGACGGGCACTCTGGAAACACCATATATTTT
CDR3aa: CASSLDGHSGNTIYF

d_gene: .
j_gene: TRBJ1-2
v_gene: TRBV7-9
abundance: many
CDR3nt: TGTGCCAGCAGCTTGGCAGACTATGGCTACACCTTC
CDR3aa: CASSLADYGYTF

d_gene: TRBD2
j_gene: TRBJ2-7
v_gene: TRBV20-1
abundance: many
CDR3nt: TGCAGTGCCGAACTAGCGGGAGTAACCCACGAGCAGTACTTC
CDR3aa: CSAELAGVTHEQYF

d_gene: .
j_gene: TRBJ2-7
v_gene: TRBV5-1
abundance: many
CDR3nt: TGCGCCAGCAGCAAGGACAGAGTTACCTACGAGCAGTACTTC
CDR3aa: CASSKDRVTYEQYF

d_gene: TRBD2
j_gene: TRBJ2-3
v_gene: TRBV10-3
abundance: many
CDR3nt: TGTGCCATCAAAACTAGCGGGAGAGGAGATACGCAGTATTTT
CDR3aa: CAIKTSGRGDTQYF